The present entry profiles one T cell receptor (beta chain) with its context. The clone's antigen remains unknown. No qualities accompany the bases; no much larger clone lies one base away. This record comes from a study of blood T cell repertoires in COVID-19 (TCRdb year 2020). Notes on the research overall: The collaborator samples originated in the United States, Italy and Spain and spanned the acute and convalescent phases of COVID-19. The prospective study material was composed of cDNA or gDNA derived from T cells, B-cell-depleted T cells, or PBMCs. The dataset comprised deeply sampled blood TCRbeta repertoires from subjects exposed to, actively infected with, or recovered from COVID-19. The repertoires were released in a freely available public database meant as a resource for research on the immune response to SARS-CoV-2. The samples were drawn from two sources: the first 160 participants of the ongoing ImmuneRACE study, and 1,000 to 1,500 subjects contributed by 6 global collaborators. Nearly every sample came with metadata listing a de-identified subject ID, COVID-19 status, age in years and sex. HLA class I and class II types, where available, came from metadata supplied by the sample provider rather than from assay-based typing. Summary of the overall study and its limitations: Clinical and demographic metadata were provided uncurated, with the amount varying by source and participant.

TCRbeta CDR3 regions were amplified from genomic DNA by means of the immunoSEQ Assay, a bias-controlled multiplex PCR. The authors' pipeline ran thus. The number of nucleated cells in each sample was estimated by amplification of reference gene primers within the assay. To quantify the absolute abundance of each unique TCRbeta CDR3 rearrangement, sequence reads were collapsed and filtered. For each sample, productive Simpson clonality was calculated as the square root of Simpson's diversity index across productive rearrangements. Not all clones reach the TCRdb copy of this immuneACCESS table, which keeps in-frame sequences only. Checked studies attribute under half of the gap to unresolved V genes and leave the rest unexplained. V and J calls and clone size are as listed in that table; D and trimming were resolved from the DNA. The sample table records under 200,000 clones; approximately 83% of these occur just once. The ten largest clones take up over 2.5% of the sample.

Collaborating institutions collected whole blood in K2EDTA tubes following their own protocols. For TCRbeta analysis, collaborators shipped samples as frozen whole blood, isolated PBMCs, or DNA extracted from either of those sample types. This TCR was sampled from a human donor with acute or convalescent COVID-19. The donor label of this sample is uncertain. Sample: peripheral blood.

The CDR3 in this case is CASSPVRGAGNTEAFF. In nucleotide form, the sequence is TGTGCCAGCAGCCCAGTCCGCGGGGCGGGGAACACTGAAGCTTTCTTT. The V gene is TRBV7-2 and the J gene is TRBJ1-1; possibly the D gene is TRBD1, per 5 matching bases. Measured from the cysteine to the phenylalanine, the CDR3 is 16 residues long. The CDR3 DNA has 48 bases and is translated from base 1. CDR1 and CDR2 were assigned from the germline V gene as SGHTA and FQGNSA. V and J lose 5 bases and 1 base, and a span of 17 bases separates them. Reference TRBV7-2 and TRBJ1-1 genes cover what lies past the CDR3, so the full variable domain is GAGVSQSPSNKVTEKGKDVELRCDPISGHTALYWYRQSLGQGLEFLIYFQGNSAPDKSGLPSDRFSAERTGGSVSTLTIQRTQQEDSAVYLCASSPVRGAGNTEAFFGQGTRLTVV.